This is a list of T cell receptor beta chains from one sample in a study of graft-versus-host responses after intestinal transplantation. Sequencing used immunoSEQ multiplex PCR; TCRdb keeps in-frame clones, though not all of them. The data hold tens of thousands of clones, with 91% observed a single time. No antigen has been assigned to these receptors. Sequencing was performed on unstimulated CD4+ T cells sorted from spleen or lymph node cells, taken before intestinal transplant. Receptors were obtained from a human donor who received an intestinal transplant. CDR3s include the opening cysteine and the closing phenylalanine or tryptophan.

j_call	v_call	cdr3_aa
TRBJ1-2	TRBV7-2	CASRLRGQYGYTF
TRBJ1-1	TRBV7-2	CASRATGGGGNTEAFF
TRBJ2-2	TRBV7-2	CASSSRVWTGELFF
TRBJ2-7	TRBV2	CASRGTGGQYEQYF
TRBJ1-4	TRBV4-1	CASSHRTLNGATNEKLFF
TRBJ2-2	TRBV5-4	CASSLVPREGTGELFF
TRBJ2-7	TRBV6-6	CASSYSGQGIYEQYF
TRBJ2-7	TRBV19	CASSIARLAGVEQYF
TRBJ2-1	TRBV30	CAWIPRGANYNEQFF
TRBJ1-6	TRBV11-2	CASSLIMVYSGSPLHF
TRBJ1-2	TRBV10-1	CARERYGYTF
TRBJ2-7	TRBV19	CASRPEGQTAYEQYF
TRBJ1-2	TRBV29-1	CSVESGYGYTF
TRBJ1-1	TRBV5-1	CASSSDRGGNSNTEAFF
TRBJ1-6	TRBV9	CASSATGERSPLHF
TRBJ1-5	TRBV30	CAWSPQGNQPQHF
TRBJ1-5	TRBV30	CAWGQGAIGQPQHF
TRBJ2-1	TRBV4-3	CASSQTGGGAYNEQFF
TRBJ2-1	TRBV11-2	CASSYAQVFSYNEQFF
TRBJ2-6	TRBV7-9	CASSPRQGMVSGANVLTF
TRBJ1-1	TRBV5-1	CASSPPLGKGTEAFF
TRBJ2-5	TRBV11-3	CASSLVFGGGETQYF
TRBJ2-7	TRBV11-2	CASSSIRGQVASYEQYF
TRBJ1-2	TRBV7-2	CASSLNQWPSQGDGYTF
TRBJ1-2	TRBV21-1	CASSKRDSCNYGYTF
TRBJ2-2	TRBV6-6	CASSYSPGLANGELFF
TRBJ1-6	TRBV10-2	CASSDAPNNSPLHF
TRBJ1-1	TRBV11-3	CASLGANTEAFF
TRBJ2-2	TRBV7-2	CASSSSRVTGELFF
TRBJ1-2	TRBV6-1	CASFNRAYGYTF
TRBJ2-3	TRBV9	CASSARLAGGTDTQYF
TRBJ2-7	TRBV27	CASSTPRGAGGTYEQYF